This TCR beta chain was documented in a study of lymphopenia after photon versus proton radiotherapy. General study points: Authors raise, but do not show, better survival with proton therapy. After lymphocyte nadir, photon-treated repertoires showed oligoclonal expansion, especially CD8+ Temra. Proton therapy kept repertoires fairly stable, unlike photons, which gained effector/memory cells.

Clones were sequenced by immunoSEQ multiplex PCR, and TCRdb holds only the in-frame ones, with some missing. In the table there are about 15,000 clones, 80% to 90% of which are singletons. The germline V gene encodes CDR1 SNHLY and CDR2 FYNNEI. The CDR3 runs 15 residues. V was pared by 8 bases and J by 7 bases, with 11 bases of the junction left unmatched. For this clone: Its antigen is not identified.

The sequence was collected from a man between 70 and 80 years old with pancreatic cancer. The specimen was peripheral blood, collected from a patient treated with proton-based radiotherapy. The chain has TRBV2 and TRBJ1-2, with 12 bases identical to TRBD1. Written as DNA, the CDR3 is TGTGCCAGCGTAGCCCGGGACAGGGGGCACGGTGGCTACACCTTC. This gives the protein CASVARDRGHGGYTF. The variable domain in full, completed from reference TRBV2 and TRBJ1-2, reads EPEVTQTPSHQVTQMGQEVILRCVPISNHLYFYWYRQILGQKVEFLVSFYNNEISEKSEIFDDQFSVERPDGSNFTLKIRSTKLEDSAMYFCASVARDRGHGGYTFGSGTRLTVV.